This T cell receptor (beta chain) was observed in a study of blood T cell repertoires in COVID-19 (dated by TCRdb to 2018 to 2020). A note on the overall study: The collaborator samples originated in the United States, Italy and Spain and spanned the acute and convalescent phases of COVID-19. The prospective study material was composed of cDNA or gDNA derived from T cells, B-cell-depleted T cells, or PBMCs. The dataset comprised deeply sampled blood TCRbeta repertoires from subjects exposed to, actively infected with, or recovered from COVID-19. The repertoires were released in a freely available public database meant as a resource for research on the immune response to SARS-CoV-2. Samples came from the ongoing ImmuneRACE study (first 160 participants) plus 1,254 subjects from 6 global collaborators. The sample metadata nearly always contained a de-identified subject ID, COVID-19 status, age in years and sex. Where HLA class I and class II types were available, the types were taken from metadata supplied by the sample provider, not from assay-based typing. General findings and caveats noted by the study authors: Clinical and demographic metadata were provided uncurated, with the amount varying by source and participant.

The immunoSEQ Assay, a bias-controlled multiplex PCR, was used to amplify TCRbeta CDR3 regions from genomic DNA. Concerning the study's data processing: The number of nucleated cells in each sample was estimated by amplification of reference gene primers within the assay. To quantify the absolute abundance of each unique TCRbeta CDR3 rearrangement, sequence reads were collapsed and filtered. Productive Simpson clonality was computed per sample as the square root of Simpson's diversity index over productive rearrangements. The immuneACCESS repertoire file appears here via TCRdb, limited to in-frame rearrangements. These files lack a portion of the clones; in checked studies, under half of the deficit traces to unresolved V genes, and the cause of the others is not known. V and J calls and clone size are as listed in that table; D and trimming were resolved from the DNA. This sample gives more than 300,000 clones in total; about nine tenths of them show up just once. Together, the top ten hold just under 7.5% of the sample.

One collaborating source in Seattle enrolled patients while the patients were actively infected and followed the patients over time throughout the course of disease. Whole blood was collected in K2EDTA tubes by collaborating institutions according to the institutions' own protocols. For TCRbeta analysis, collaborators shipped samples as frozen whole blood, isolated PBMCs, or DNA extracted from either of those sample types. To note about this clone: The clone's antigen remains unknown. One base away there is no much larger clone; base qualities are not given.

V lost 2 bases and J lost 1 base; the stretch between them is 11 bases long. There are 15 amino acids in the CDR3, from cysteine to phenylalanine inclusive. Just the 45-base CDR3 DNA is kept, in frame starting at base 1. CDR1 and CDR2 were assigned from the germline V gene (reference sequence) as LNHDA and SQIVND. The sample was peripheral blood. The source of this sequence is a woman between 70 and 85 years old with COVID-19, enrolled during active disease. Rearrangement joined TRBV19 to TRBJ1-1; the D gene lacks a confident call. The CDR3 region: CASSILTRGNTEAFF. The nucleotides are TGTGCCAGTAGTATACTTACCAGAGGGAACACTGAAGCTTTCTTT.